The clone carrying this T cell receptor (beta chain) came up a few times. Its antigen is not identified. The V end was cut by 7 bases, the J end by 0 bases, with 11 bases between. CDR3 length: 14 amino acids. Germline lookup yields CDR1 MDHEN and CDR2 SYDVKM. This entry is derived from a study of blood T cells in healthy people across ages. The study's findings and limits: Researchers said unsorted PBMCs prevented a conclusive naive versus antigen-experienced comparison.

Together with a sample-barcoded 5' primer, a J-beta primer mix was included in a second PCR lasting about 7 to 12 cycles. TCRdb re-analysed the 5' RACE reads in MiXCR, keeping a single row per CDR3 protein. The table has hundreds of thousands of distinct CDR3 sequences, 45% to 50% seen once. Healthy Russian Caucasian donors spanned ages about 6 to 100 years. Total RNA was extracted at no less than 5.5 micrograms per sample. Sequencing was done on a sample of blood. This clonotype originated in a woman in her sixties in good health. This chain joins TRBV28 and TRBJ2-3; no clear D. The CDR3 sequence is CASTFYYSTDTQYF. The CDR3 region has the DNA TGTGCCAGCACCTTCTATTATAGCACAGATACGCAGTATTTT.